The present entry profiles one T cell receptor (beta chain) with its context. Self-reported history from a screening survey and questionnaire set each donor's cohort. These data originate in a study of blood T cell repertoires in COVID-19. In the original processing: Estimation of nucleated cell counts relied on the amplification of reference gene primers. This table comes from immunoSEQ multiplex PCR, and its TCRdb copy is limited to in-frame clones, with some not included. The DNA gave D and trimming, while V, J and clone size come from that table. The top ten clones hold 2% to 2.5% of a sample with about 130,000 clones, about 86% of them seen once. This receptor was taken from a woman aged 50 to 60 who had recovered from COVID-19. The sequenced sample was PBMCs or T cells enriched from blood (not recorded which).

In DNA form, the CDR3 reads TGCGCCAGCAGCGACGTACCGACTAGGGTAGAGACCCAGTACTTC. This sequence encodes CASSDVPTRVETQYF. The V call is TRBV5-1, the J call TRBJ2-5, with a weak D call TRBD2 (6 bases). Looked up from germline, CDR1 is SGHRS and CDR2 is YFSETQ. Between the trimmed V and J ends, which lost 4 bases and 4 bases, there was a span of 17 bases. The CDR3 extends over 15 amino acids.